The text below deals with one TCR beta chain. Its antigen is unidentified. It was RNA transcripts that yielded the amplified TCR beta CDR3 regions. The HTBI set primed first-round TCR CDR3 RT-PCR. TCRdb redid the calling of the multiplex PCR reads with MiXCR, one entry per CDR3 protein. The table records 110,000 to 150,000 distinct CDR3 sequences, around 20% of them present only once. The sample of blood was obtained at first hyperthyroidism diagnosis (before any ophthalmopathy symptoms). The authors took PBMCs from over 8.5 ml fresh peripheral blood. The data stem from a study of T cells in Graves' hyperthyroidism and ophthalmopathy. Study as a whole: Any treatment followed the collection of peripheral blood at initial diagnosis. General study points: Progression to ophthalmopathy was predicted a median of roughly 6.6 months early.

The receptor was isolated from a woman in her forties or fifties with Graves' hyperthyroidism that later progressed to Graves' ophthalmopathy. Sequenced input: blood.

The CDR3 nucleotides are TGTGCCAGTAGTATGGCCGGGACAGGGTCTGAAGCTTTCTTT. It translates to CASSMAGTGSEAFF. The chain recombines TRBV19 with TRBJ1-1, with TRBD1 identical over 9 bases. Germline trimming cut 3 bases from V and 6 bases from J; bases unmatched to any gene: 5. The CDR3 is 14 residues long. Per germline, CDR1 LNHDA and CDR2 SQIVND (reference sequence).